The entry below gives a single T cell receptor beta chain sequence along with its context. CDR3 length: 13 amino acids. Trimming left V 8 bases short and J 2 bases short, with 13 bases between. Germline V gene sequence: CDR1 SNHLY, CDR2 FYNNEI. PCR amplification relied on 60 Vbeta primers (plus 13 Jbeta primers). Using immunoSEQ multiplex PCR, the repertoire was profiled, and TCRdb retains in-frame clones only, with some absent. The table includes some 200,000 clones, over 60% detected once. These data originate in a study of cytomegalovirus exposure and HLA in healthy donors. The chain has TRBV2 and TRBJ2-7; possible D gene TRBD1, 6 bases. This receptor was taken from a man aged 18 to 30 in good health and CMV-seronegative. Sample: PBMCs. The CDR3 DNA reads TGTGCCAGCCATGTGGACAGCCCCTACGAGCAGTACTTC. This codes for CASHVDSPYEQYF.